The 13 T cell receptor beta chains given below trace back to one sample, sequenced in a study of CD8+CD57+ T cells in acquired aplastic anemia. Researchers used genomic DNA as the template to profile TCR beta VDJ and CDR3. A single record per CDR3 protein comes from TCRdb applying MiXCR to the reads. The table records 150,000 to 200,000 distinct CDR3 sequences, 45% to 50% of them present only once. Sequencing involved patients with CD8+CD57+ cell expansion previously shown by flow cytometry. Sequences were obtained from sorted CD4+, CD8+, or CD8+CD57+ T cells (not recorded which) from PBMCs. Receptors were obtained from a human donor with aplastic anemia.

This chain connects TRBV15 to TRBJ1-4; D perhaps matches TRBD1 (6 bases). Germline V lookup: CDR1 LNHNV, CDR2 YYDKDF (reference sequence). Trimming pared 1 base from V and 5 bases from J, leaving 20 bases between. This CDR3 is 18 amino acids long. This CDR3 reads CATSRGGGAGGRNEKLFF. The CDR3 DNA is TGTGCCACCAGCAGAGGAGGGGGGGCCGGGGGACGAAATGAAAAACTGTTTTTT.

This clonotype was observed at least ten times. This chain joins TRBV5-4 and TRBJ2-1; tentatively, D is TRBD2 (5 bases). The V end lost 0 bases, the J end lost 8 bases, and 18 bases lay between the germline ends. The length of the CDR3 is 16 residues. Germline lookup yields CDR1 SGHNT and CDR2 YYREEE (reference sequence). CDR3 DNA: TGTGCCAGCAGCTTGGATGGCGGGCTCGAGGTGGATGAGCAGTTCTTC. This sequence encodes CASSLDGGLEVDEQFF.

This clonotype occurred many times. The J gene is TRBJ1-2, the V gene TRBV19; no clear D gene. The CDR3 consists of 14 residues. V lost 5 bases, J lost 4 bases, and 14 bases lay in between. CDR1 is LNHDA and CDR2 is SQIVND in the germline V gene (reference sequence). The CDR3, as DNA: TGTGCCAGTAGTGCCGGGGATCGCTTCTATGGCTACACCTTC. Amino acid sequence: CASSAGDRFYGYTF.

DNA for the CDR3: TGTGCCACCAGCAGAGCCGATCAGCCCCAGCATTTT. Translation gives CATSRADQPQHF. The V call is TRBV15, the J call TRBJ1-5; D uncertain. CDR1 is LNHNV, CDR2 YYDKDF, per germline (reference sequence). V dropped 1 base and J dropped 5 bases, with 3 bases sitting between them. The CDR3 sequence is 12 residues long. Based on the CDR3 plus reference TRBV15 and TRBJ1-5, the full variable domain is DAMVIQNPRYQVTQFGKPVTLSCSQTLNHNVMYWYQQKSSQAPKLLFHYYDKDFNNEADTPDNFQSRRPNTSFCFLDIRSPGLGDTAMYLCATSRADQPQHFGDGTRLSIL.

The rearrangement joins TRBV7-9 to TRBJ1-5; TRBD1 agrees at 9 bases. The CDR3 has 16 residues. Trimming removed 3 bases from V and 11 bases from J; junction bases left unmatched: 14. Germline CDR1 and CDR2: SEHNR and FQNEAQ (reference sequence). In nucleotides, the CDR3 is TGTGCCAGCAGCTTTACCGGGACAGGGAGGGACGTGGCCCAGCATTTT. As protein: CASSFTGTGRDVAQHF.

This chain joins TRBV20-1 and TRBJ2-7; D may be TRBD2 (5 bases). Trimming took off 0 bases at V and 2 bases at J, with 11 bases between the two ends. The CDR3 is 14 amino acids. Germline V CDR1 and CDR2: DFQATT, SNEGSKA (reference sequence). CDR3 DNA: TGCAGTGCTAGAGATTTGGACTCCACCTACGAGCAGTACTTC. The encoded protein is CSARDLDSTYEQYF.

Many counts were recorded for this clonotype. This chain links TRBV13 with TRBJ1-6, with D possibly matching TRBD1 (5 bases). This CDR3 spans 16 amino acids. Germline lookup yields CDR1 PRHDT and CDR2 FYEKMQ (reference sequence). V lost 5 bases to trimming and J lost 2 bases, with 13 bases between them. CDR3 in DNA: TGTGCCAGCAGCCTGGTGGGGGAACCCTATAATTCACCCCTCCACTTT. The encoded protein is CASSLVGEPYNSPLHF.

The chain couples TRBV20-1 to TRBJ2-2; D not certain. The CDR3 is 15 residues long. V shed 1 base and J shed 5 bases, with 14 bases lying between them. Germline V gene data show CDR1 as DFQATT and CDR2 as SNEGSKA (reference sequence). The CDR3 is CSARVPGHGTGELFF. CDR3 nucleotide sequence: TGCAGTGCTAGAGTTCCCGGCCACGGGACCGGGGAGCTGTTTTTT.

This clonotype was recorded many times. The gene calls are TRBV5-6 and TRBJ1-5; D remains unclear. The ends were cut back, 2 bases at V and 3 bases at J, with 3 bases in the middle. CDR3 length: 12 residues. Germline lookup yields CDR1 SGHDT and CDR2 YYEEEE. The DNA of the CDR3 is TGTGCCAGCAGCTTTGTCAATCAGCCCCAGCATTTT. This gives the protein CASSFVNQPQHF.

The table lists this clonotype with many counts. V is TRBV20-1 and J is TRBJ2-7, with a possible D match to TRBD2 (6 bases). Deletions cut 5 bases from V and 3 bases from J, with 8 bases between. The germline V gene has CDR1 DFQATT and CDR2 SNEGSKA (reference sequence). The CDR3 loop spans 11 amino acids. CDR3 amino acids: CSAGGYYEQYF. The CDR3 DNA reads TGCAGTGCTGGGGGGTACTACGAGCAGTACTTC.

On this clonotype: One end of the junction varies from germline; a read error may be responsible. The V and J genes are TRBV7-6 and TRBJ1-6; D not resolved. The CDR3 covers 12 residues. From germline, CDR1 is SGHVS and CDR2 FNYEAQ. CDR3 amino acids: CASSINDSPPHF. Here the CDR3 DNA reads TGTGCCAGCAGCATAAACGATTCACCCCCCCACTTT.

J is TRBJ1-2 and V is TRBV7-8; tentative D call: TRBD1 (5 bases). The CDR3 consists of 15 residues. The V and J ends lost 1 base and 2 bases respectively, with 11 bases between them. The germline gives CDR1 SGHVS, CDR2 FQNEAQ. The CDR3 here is CASSLGAGLNYGYTF. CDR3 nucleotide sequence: TGTGCCAGCAGCTTAGGGGCAGGGTTGAACTATGGCTACACCTTC.

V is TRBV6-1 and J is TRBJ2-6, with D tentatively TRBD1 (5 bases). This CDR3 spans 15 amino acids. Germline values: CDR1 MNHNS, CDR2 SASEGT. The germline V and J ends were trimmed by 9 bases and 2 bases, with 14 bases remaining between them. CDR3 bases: TGTGCCAGTAGGGGCCTGGACCCTGGGGCCAACGTCCTGACTTTC. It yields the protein CASRGLDPGANVLTF.